Each of the 32 T cell receptor beta chains below was sequenced from the same sample in a study of vaccination and CD4 T cells after COVID-19. Noted treatment: approximately nine-day PBMC culture with coronavirus spike peptide pools or control peptides (ViraFEST assay). Sequence data for DNA of cultured CD4+ T cells were generated by the Oncomine TCR Beta short-read assay. TCRdb re-called the PCR reads through MiXCR, storing one row per CDR3 protein. The sample lists more than 13,000 distinct CDR3 sequences; 53% were seen once. Their recognized antigens are unknown. The specimen comprised CD4+ T cells from blood, cultured in vitro, sampled before SARS-CoV-2 vaccination. The receptors here all came from a human donor who had recovered from COVID-19.

This chain links TRBV6-2 or TRBV6-3 with TRBJ1-2; TRBD1 is a possible D gene (5 bases). Germline CDR1 is MNHEY and CDR2 is SVGEGT. The CDR3 covers 13 residues. The V end was cut by 3 bases, the J end by 8 bases, with 13 bases between. DNA of the CDR3: TGTGCCAGCAGTTATGGACAAGGGACCGGCTACACCTTC. It translates to CASSYGQGTGYTF.

J is TRBJ2-2 and V is TRBV4-3; TRBD2 is a possible D gene (6 bases). Trimming shortened V by 4 bases and J by 1 base, and 16 bases separated the two germline ends. Looked up from germline, CDR1 is LGHNA and CDR2 is YSLEER. The CDR3 is 17 amino acids. CDR3 region: CASSRNTGAQNTGELFF. The CDR3 coding sequence is TGCGCCAGCAGCCGGAATACGGGAGCCCAGAACACCGGGGAGCTGTTTTTT.

The J gene is TRBJ1-5, the V gene TRBV30; 9 bases are a match to TRBD1. Germline assignment: CDR1 GTSNPN and CDR2 SVGIG (reference sequence). V was clipped by 2 bases and J by 7 bases; unmatched bases: 6. The CDR3 covers 14 residues. As DNA, the CDR3 is TGTGCCTGGAGTAAGGGACAGGGTGTCCAGCCCCAGCATTTT. It encodes CAWSKGQGVQPQHF.

In its sample, this clonotype was seen a few times. Here the CDR3 reads CASRPDRVNGYTF. Written as DNA, the CDR3 is TGTGCCAGCAGACCCGACAGGGTAAATGGCTACACCTTC. The chain uses TRBV7-2 and TRBJ1-2; TRBD1 matches at 7 bases. Trimming at V came to 6 bases and at J to 6 bases, leaving 7 bases not matched to a gene. CDR1 and CDR2 (germline): SGHTA, FQGNSA. The CDR3 spans 13 residues.

V usage is TRBV15 and J usage is TRBJ2-5; D call uncertain. V dropped 1 base and J dropped 5 bases, with 20 bases sitting between them. The CDR3 covers 17 residues. Germline lookup yields CDR1 LNHNV and CDR2 YYDKDF (reference sequence). The CDR3 is CATSRVPSVGLEETQYF. DNA for the CDR3: TGTGCCACCAGCAGAGTGCCTAGTGTCGGGCTAGAGGAGACCCAGTACTTC.

This clonotype was found once. The CDR3 sequence: CSASSLAGDQETQYF. DNA for the CDR3: TGCAGTGCTTCCTCACTAGCAGGGGATCAAGAGACCCAGTACTTC. The rearrangement joins TRBV20-1 to TRBJ2-5, with D perhaps matching TRBD1 or TRBD2 (6 bases each). CDR3 size: 15 residues. Trimming left V 5 bases short and J 2 bases short, with 18 bases between. Germline V CDR1 and CDR2: DFQATT, SNEGSKA (reference sequence).

This sequence joins TRBV2 and TRBJ2-4; no firm D call. CDR3 length: 13 residues. Germline values: CDR1 SNHLY, CDR2 FYNNEI. V was trimmed by 8 bases and J by 0 bases, leaving 8 bases between them. The CDR3 reads CASFSAAKNIQYF. DNA for the CDR3: TGTGCCAGCTTCAGTGCAGCCAAAAACATTCAGTACTTC.

In DNA, the CDR3 is TGTGCCAGCAACCAGGGGGCTGAAGCTTTCTTT. Its translation: CASNQGAEAFF. The chain links TRBV12-3 or TRBV12-4 to TRBJ1-1; TRBD1 agrees at 7 bases. V shed 7 bases, J shed 6 bases, and the junction held 2 bases outside the gene matches. The CDR3 length is 11 residues.

The chain uses TRBV7-3 and TRBJ1-1; D gene uncertain. This CDR3 contains 14 residues. From germline, CDR1 is SGHTA and CDR2 FQGTGA. The V end was cut by 1 base, the J end by 4 bases, with 10 bases between. The chain's CDR3 is CASSLKGYSTEAFF. CDR3 DNA sequence: TGTGCCAGCAGCTTAAAGGGTTATAGCACTGAAGCTTTCTTT.

This chain connects TRBV20-1 to TRBJ1-4, with TRBD1 as a possible D gene (6 bases). The germline V gene encodes CDR1 DFQATT and CDR2 SNEGSKA (reference sequence). Trimming removed 4 bases at V and 2 bases at J, with 8 bases between. This CDR3 has 13 residues. The CDR3 loop reads CSATGDTNEKLFF. CDR3 coding DNA: TGCAGTGCTACAGGGGACACTAATGAAAAACTGTTTTTT.

The chain couples TRBV6-4 to TRBJ2-6; possibly TRBD2 for D (5 bases). Trimming shortened V by 0 bases and J by 0 bases, and 6 bases separated the two germline ends. The germline gives CDR1 MRHNA, CDR2 SNTAGT. The CDR3 contains 16 residues. The CDR3 protein is CASSDSGSSGANVLTF. CDR3 nucleotide sequence: TGTGCCAGCAGTGACTCTGGGAGCTCTGGGGCCAACGTCCTGACTTTC.

The V call is TRBV6-5, the J call TRBJ1-2; 10 bases agree with TRBD1. There are 15 residues in the CDR3. Unmatched junction bases numbered 4, after V lost 4 bases and J lost 2 bases. CDR1 MNHEY and CDR2 SVGAGI come from the germline V gene. CDR3 region: CASSLRQGANYGYTF. The CDR3 DNA reads TGTGCCAGCAGTTTAAGACAGGGGGCGAACTATGGCTACACCTTC.

The chain has TRBV30 and TRBJ1-2; TRBD1 aligns across 8 bases. With 5 bases clipped from V and 2 bases from J, the junction kept 7 bases outside the gene matches. Germline values: CDR1 GTSNPN, CDR2 SVGIG (reference sequence). The length of the CDR3 is 14 residues. The CDR3 reads CAWRKGQVNYGYTF. Written as DNA, the CDR3 is TGTGCCTGGCGAAAGGGACAGGTGAACTATGGCTACACCTTC.

The CDR3 is CASSLVLKAYGYTF. DNA of the CDR3: TGTGCCAGCAGCTTGGTTTTAAAAGCCTATGGCTACACCTTC. J is TRBJ1-2 and V is TRBV5-5; the D is unclear. This CDR3 comprises 14 residues. Germline V lookup: CDR1 SGHKS, CDR2 YYEKEE (reference sequence). V was clipped by 0 bases and J by 4 bases, with 10 bases between them.

The chain has TRBV2 and TRBJ1-1; 12 bases agree with TRBD1. V shed 9 bases, J shed 7 bases, and the junction held 9 bases outside the gene matches. CDR1 is SNHLY and CDR2 is FYNNEI in the germline V gene. This CDR3 is 14 amino acids long. The DNA of the CDR3 is TGTGCCAGACAGGGGGACAGGGGGCGGGTTGAAGCTTTCTTT. Its protein product is CARQGDRGRVEAFF. Looking up the rest from reference TRBV2 and TRBJ1-1 gives the full variable domain: EPEVTQTPSHQVTQMGQEVILRCVPISNHLYFYWYRQILGQKVEFLVSFYNNEISEKSEIFDDQFSVERPDGSNFTLKIRSTKLEDSAMYFCARQGDRGRVEAFFGQGTRLTVV.

This clonotype occurred a few times. The chain recombines TRBV20-1 with TRBJ2-7; D is unresolved. The germline V gene has CDR1 DFQATT and CDR2 SNEGSKA (reference sequence). This CDR3 contains 11 residues. Between the trimmed V and J ends, which lost 5 bases and 6 bases, there was a span of 11 bases. In nucleotides, the CDR3 is TGCAGTGCTCGGTCGACCGGCGAGCAGTACTTC. It translates to CSARSTGEQYF.

This clonotype was picked up one time. One end of the junction varies from germline; a read error may be responsible. The chain couples TRBV7-6 to TRBJ2-1, with TRBD2 identical over 16 bases. The CDR3 has 18 residues. Germline-derived CDR1 and CDR2 are SGHVS and FNYEAQ. CDR3 bases: TGTGCCAGCAGCTTCGGGACTAGCGGGGGGGACTCCTACAATGAGCAGCTCTTC. It codes for CASSFGTSGGDSYNEQLF.

The chain carries TRBV6-2 or TRBV6-3 and TRBJ1-1, with TRBD1 matching over 9 bases. The CDR3 length is 13 residues. The germline gives CDR1 MNHEY, CDR2 SVGEGT. V lost 6 bases, J lost 7 bases, and 6 bases stayed unmatched. CDR3 nucleotide sequence: TGTGCCAGCAGCCGGACAGGGGAAATTGAAGCTTTCTTT. Translating it yields CASSRTGEIEAFF.

This clonotype was counted only a few times. The chain joins TRBV10-3 to TRBJ2-1; 7 bases match TRBD1. The germline CDR1 and CDR2 sequences are ENHRY and SYGVKD. There are 16 residues in the CDR3. The V gene end was trimmed by 3 bases and the J gene end by 7 bases; junction bases not matched to a gene: 12. The CDR3 is CAISEDRVKGGNEQFF. The CDR3 coding sequence is TGTGCCATCAGTGAAGACAGGGTTAAGGGCGGTAATGAGCAGTTCTTC.

This rearrangement joins TRBV28 to TRBJ2-5; 13 nucleotides align to TRBD2. CDR3 length equals 15 residues. The trim removed 6 bases at V and 9 bases at J, leaving 10 bases unmatched. Germline CDR1 MDHEN, CDR2 SYDVKM. The CDR3 nucleotides read TGTGCCAGCAGCCCGGGACTAGCGGGGCTCCCGCCCCAGTACTTC. It codes for CASSPGLAGLPPQYF.

This clonotype appeared a few times. This sequence joins TRBV20-1 and TRBJ1-1, with D perhaps TRBD1 (5 bases). This CDR3 region has 12 residues. The germline V gene has CDR1 DFQATT and CDR2 SNEGSKA (reference sequence). The V end was cut by 5 bases, the J end by 3 bases, with 10 bases between. The CDR3 coding sequence is TGCAGTGCTGGGATCAGGGACACTGAAGCTTTCTTT. Translation gives CSAGIRDTEAFF.

The chain employs TRBV12-3 or TRBV12-4 and TRBJ1-5, with no clear D. This CDR3 is 13 amino acids long. Between the trimmed V and J ends, which lost 2 bases and 9 bases, there was a span of 11 bases. The CDR3 reads CASSLYGEGPQHF. CDR3 nucleotide sequence: TGTGCCAGCAGTTTATACGGGGAAGGGCCCCAGCATTTT.

The rearrangement uses TRBV7-9 and TRBJ2-7, with D perhaps TRBD2 (6 bases). The V gene lost 3 bases and the J gene lost 1 base, with 16 bases spanning the gap. From germline, CDR1 is SEHNR and CDR2 FQNEAQ (reference sequence). The CDR3 length is 16 residues. This CDR3 reads CASSLGRRGDSYEQYF. As DNA, the CDR3 is TGTGCCAGCAGCTTGGGCAGGAGGGGCGATTCCTACGAGCAGTACTTC.

This clonotype has a handful of counts. The J gene is TRBJ1-6, the V gene TRBV27, with D possibly being TRBD1 (5 bases). The V end lost 7 bases, the J end lost 10 bases, and 20 bases lay between the germline ends. The CDR3 length is 15 residues. Germline loops: CDR1 MNHEY, CDR2 SMNVEV (reference sequence). CDR3 sequence (DNA): TGTGCCAGCACCCTGAATGGGGGTGTGGGGTCACCCCTCCACTTT. Translating it yields CASTLNGGVGSPLHF.

This clonotype came up a few times. The chain's CDR3 is CASNEVSYNSPLHF. DNA of the CDR3: TGTGCCAGCAACGAGGTCTCCTATAATTCACCCCTCCACTTT. V gene TRBV2 combines with J gene TRBJ1-6; D ambiguous. There are 14 residues in the CDR3. The germline V gene has CDR1 SNHLY and CDR2 FYNNEI. Trimming left V 7 bases short and J 0 bases short, with 7 bases between.

The V gene is TRBV6-2 or TRBV6-3, the J gene TRBJ1-5; possibly TRBD1 for D (6 bases). The V end was cut by 6 bases, the J end by 2 bases, with 8 bases between. Germline V gene lookup returns CDR1 MNHEY and CDR2 SVGEGT. The CDR3 consists of 13 residues. CDR3 sequence: CASRAGGNQPQHF. For the CDR3, the DNA is TGTGCCAGCAGGGCAGGGGGCAATCAGCCCCAGCATTTT.

This clonotype was found a few times. The V call is TRBV7-9, the J call TRBJ1-1, with D unclear. CDR3 length: 13 residues. Trimming removed 3 bases at V and 5 bases at J, with 10 bases between. The germline V gene encodes CDR1 SEHNR and CDR2 FQNEAQ (reference sequence). The CDR3, as DNA: TGTGCCAGCAGCTTCAAGGGTGGGACTGAAGCTTTCTTT. Translating gives CASSFKGGTEAFF.

CDR3 amino acids: CSVEESGRGTNYGYTF. The CDR3 DNA reads TGCAGCGTTGAAGAGTCGGGCAGGGGGACCAACTATGGCTACACCTTC. This chain links TRBV29-1 with TRBJ1-2; 7 nucleotides align to TRBD1. The length of the CDR3 is 16 residues. The ends lost 0 bases at V and 2 bases at J; junction bases unmatched: 9. The germline V gene encodes CDR1 SQVTM and CDR2 ANQGSEA.

This clonotype was seen only a few times. This chain uses TRBV6-2 or TRBV6-3 with TRBJ2-3, with unresolved D. V gave up 4 bases and J gave up 0 bases, with 5 bases separating them. The CDR3 has 13 residues. Germline loops: CDR1 MNHEY, CDR2 SVGEGT. CDR3 DNA sequence: TGTGCCAGCAGTTCGCTAAGCACAGATACGCAGTATTTT. Translating gives CASSSLSTDTQYF.

This chain connects TRBV6-5 to TRBJ2-7; TRBD1 agrees at 7 bases. CDR3 size: 15 residues. V gave up 4 bases and J gave up 4 bases; unmatched junction bases: 10. The germline CDR1 and CDR2 sequences are MNHEY and SVGAGI. The CDR3: CASSSMTGSRYEQYF. In DNA form, the CDR3 reads TGTGCCAGCAGTTCCATGACAGGGTCAAGGTACGAGCAGTACTTC.

The chain links TRBV12-3 or TRBV12-4 to TRBJ2-2; no clear D. Trimming pared 6 bases from V and 6 bases from J, leaving 20 bases between. The CDR3 runs 16 residues. CDR3 in amino acids: CASSPEVFSYSGELFF. In DNA form, the CDR3 reads TGTGCCAGCAGCCCTGAAGTGTTTTCTTACTCCGGGGAGCTGTTTTTT.

The rearrangement links TRBV10-3 to TRBJ1-5; D is undetermined. The CDR3 has 13 residues. CDR1 and CDR2 (germline): ENHRY, SYGVKD. V was shortened by 4 bases and J by 4 bases, with 8 bases between the two germline ends. CDR3 nucleotide sequence: TGTGCCATCAGTGGGGCAGGTAATCAGCCCCAGCATTTT. Translating it yields CAISGAGNQPQHF.